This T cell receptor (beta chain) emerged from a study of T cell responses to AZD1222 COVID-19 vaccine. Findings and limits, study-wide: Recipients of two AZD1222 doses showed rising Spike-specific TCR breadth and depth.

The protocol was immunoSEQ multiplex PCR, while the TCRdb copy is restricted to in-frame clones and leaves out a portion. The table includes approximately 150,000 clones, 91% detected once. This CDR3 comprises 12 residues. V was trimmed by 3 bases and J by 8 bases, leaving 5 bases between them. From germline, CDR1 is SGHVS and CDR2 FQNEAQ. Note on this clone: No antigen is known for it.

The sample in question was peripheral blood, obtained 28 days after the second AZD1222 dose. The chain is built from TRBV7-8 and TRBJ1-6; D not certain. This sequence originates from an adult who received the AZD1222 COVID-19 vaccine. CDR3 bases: TGTGCCAGCAGCTTTCGAGATTCACCCCTCCACTTT. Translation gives CASSFRDSPLHF. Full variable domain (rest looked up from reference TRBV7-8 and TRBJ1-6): GAGVSQSPRYKVAKRGQDVALRCDPISGHVSLFWYQQALGQGPEFLTYFQNEAQLDKSGLPSDRFFAERPEGSVSTLKIQRTQQEDSAVYLCASSFRDSPLHFGNGTRLTVT.